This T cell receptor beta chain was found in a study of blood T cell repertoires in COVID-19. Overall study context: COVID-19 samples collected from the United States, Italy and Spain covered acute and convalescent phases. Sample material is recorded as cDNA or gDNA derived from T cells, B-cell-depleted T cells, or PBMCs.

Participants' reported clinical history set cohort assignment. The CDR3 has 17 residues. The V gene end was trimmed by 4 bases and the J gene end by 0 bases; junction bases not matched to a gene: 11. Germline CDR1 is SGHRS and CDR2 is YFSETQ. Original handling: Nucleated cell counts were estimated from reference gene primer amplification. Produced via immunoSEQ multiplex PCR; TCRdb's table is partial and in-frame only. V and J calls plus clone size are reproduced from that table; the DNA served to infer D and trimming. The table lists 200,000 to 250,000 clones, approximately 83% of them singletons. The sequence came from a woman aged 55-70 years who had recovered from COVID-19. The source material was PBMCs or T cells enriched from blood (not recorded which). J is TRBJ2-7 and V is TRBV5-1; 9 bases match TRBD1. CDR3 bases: TGCGCCAGCAGCCTGACCCCGACAGGGGGAGCCTCCTACGAGCAGTACTTC. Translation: CASSLTPTGGASYEQYF. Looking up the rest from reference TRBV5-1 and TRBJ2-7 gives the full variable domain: KAGVTQTPRYLIKTRGQQVTLSCSPISGHRSVSWYQQTPGQGLQFLFEYFSETQRNKGNFPGRFSGRQFSNSRSEMNVSTLELGDSALYLCASSLTPTGGASYEQYFGPGTRLTVT.